The rows below give T cell receptor beta chains drawn from one sample of a study of blood T cell repertoires in COVID-19. Measured with immunoSEQ multiplex PCR; TCRdb has only the in-frame clones, and not every one. The data show roughly 33,000 clones, roughly 90% seen once. The sample was peripheral blood. Receptors were obtained from a human donor in a cohort sampled during active COVID-19. CDR3s include the opening cysteine and the closing phenylalanine or tryptophan. Each record gives: clone size, D gene, V gene, J gene, CDR3 protein, CDR3 DNA. The D gene is left open where the match is weak. The size of a clone is reported for some rows only, either as once, few or many, or as a class for expanded clones.

.,TRBD1,TRBV7-2,TRBJ1-4,CASSSGQGRAKLFF,TGTGCCAGCAGTTCCGGACAGGGTCGGGCAAAACTGTTTTTT
.,.,TRBV6-5,TRBJ1-6,CASNNRDNSPLHF,TGTGCCAGCAATAACAGGGACAATTCACCCCTCCACTTT
.,.,TRBV12-5,TRBJ2-3,CASGLGTGSGTDTQYF,TGTGCTAGTGGTTTGGGCACAGGATCTGGCACAGATACGCAGTATTTT
once,TRBD2,TRBV5-1,TRBJ2-5,CASIASGSGIQETQYF,TGCGCCAGCATTGCTAGCGGGAGCGGTATACAGGAGACCCAGTACTTC
once,TRBD2,TRBV30,TRBJ2-7,CASSGTSGSYEQYF,TGTGCCTCCTCCGGGACTAGCGGTTCCTACGAGCAGTACTTC
.,TRBD2,TRBV7-2,TRBJ2-1,CASSLSWAGAGNEQFF,TGTGCCAGCAGCTTATCTTGGGCGGGAGCGGGGAATGAGCAGTTCTTC
.,.,TRBV9,TRBJ2-3,CASSVLTSLEDTQYF,TGTGCCAGCAGCGTATTAACTAGCCTAGAAGATACGCAGTATTTT
.,.,TRBV18,TRBJ1-1,CASSRTSMNTEAFF,TGTGCCAGCTCACGGACTAGCATGAACACTGAAGCTTTCTTT
.,.,TRBV9,TRBJ2-7,CASSVGPSGVDEQYF,TGTGCCAGCAGCGTAGGTCCCTCCGGGGTCGACGAGCAGTACTTC
.,TRBD1,TRBV11-2,TRBJ1-2,CASSSTGVGHTF,TGTGCCAGCAGCTCGACAGGGGTAGGGCACACCTTC
.,TRBD1,TRBV28,TRBJ1-6,CASSLPDRGISPLHF,TGTGCCAGCAGCCTGCCCGACAGGGGGATTTCACCCCTCCACTTT
.,TRBD2,TRBV6-5,TRBJ2-3,CAIQTSGATDTQYF,TGTGCCATCCAGACTAGCGGGGCCACAGATACGCAGTATTTT
.,.,TRBV14,TRBJ2-3,CASSQDRWSTDTQYF,TGTGCCAGCAGCCAAGATCGGTGGAGCACAGATACGCAGTATTTT
.,.,TRBV5-6,TRBJ1-6,CASSPPGGFDSPLHF,TGTGCCAGCAGCCCGCCCGGGGGGTTTGATTCACCCCTCCACTTT
.,TRBD2,TRBV27,TRBJ2-1,CASSPAGADYNEQFF,TGTGCCAGCAGCCCAGCGGGAGCGGACTACAATGAGCAGTTCTTC
.,.,TRBV6-2/TRBV6-3,TRBJ2-7,CASSYLAYEQYF,TGTGCCAGCAGTTACCTAGCCTACGAGCAGTACTTC
.,TRBD2,TRBV4-3,TRBJ2-1,CASSHVAGGRNNEQFF,TGCGCCAGCAGCCATGTAGCGGGAGGGCGGAACAATGAGCAGTTCTTC
.,TRBD1,TRBV18,TRBJ1-6,CASSRPGQGVNSPLHF,TGTGCCAGCTCGAGACCGGGACAGGGAGTTAATTCACCCCTCCACTTT
.,.,TRBV3-1/TRBV3-2,TRBJ1-2,CASSQDALKGDTYGYTF,TGTGCCAGCAGCCAAGATGCGTTGAAGGGGGACACCTATGGCTACACCTTC
.,.,TRBV20-1,TRBJ2-7,CSARARYEQYF,TGCAGTGCCCGTGCTAGATACGAGCAGTACTTC
.,.,TRBV9,TRBJ2-1,CASSVYAPGSYNEQFF,TGTGCCAGCAGCGTTTACGCACCGGGTTCCTACAATGAGCAGTTCTTC
.,TRBD1,TRBV5-1,TRBJ1-1,CASSLARTGDGVTEAFF,TGCGCCAGCAGCTTGGCCCGGACAGGGGATGGGGTCACTGAAGCTTTCTTT
.,TRBD1,TRBV6-5,TRBJ1-2,CASYADLGTGHGYTF,TGTGCCAGCTACGCTGACTTAGGGACAGGACATGGCTACACCTTC
.,TRBD1,TRBV27,TRBJ2-2,CASSLIRTGGTGELFF,TGTGCCAGCAGTTTAATTCGGACAGGGGGCACCGGGGAGCTGTTTTTT
.,.,TRBV12-3/TRBV12-4,TRBJ2-1,CASSLSVADEQFF,TGTGCCAGCAGTTTAAGCGTAGCCGATGAGCAGTTCTTC
.,.,TRBV29-1,TRBJ1-2,CSVESQGGGYTF,TGCAGCGTTGAGTCCCAGGGAGGCGGCTACACCTTC
.,TRBD2,TRBV5-1,TRBJ2-1,CASSLLAGRGNEQFF,TGCGCCAGCAGCTTACTAGCGGGAAGAGGAAATGAGCAGTTCTTC
.,TRBD2,TRBV18,TRBJ2-3,CASSPSLAGATDTQYF,TGTGCCAGCTCACCGAGCTTAGCGGGAGCCACAGATACGCAGTATTTT
.,TRBD2,TRBV11-3,TRBJ2-1,CASSLDPPGLAGYNEQFF,TGTGCCAGCAGCTTAGATCCCCCGGGACTAGCGGGATACAATGAGCAGTTCTTC
.,.,TRBV5-4,TRBJ1-2,CASSHRDFPAYGYTF,TGTGCCAGCAGCCACCGGGACTTCCCGGCCTATGGCTACACCTTC
.,.,TRBV7-6,TRBJ2-5,CASSFGRGGGETQYF,TGTGCCAGCAGCTTTGGGAGGGGGGGAGGAGAGACCCAGTACTTC
.,.,TRBV9,TRBJ1-2,CASSVFIQGGYTF,TGTGCCAGCAGCGTTTTCATCCAGGGTGGCTACACCTTC
few,.,TRBV6-5,TRBJ1-6,CASSLRGPDNSPLHF,TGTGCCAGCAGCCTGCGGGGGCCGGATAATTCACCCCTCCACTTT
.,.,TRBV18,TRBJ2-1,CASSRSLGSKGNEQFF,TGTGCCAGCTCACGGTCCCTCGGGAGTAAGGGCAATGAGCAGTTCTTC
.,.,TRBV7-9,TRBJ2-6,CASSSQESGANVLTF,TGTGCCAGCAGTTCTCAGGAATCTGGGGCCAACGTCCTGACTTTC
.,.,TRBV3-1/TRBV3-2,TRBJ1-1,CASRNYGGNTEAFF,TGTGCCAGCAGGAACTACGGAGGGAACACTGAAGCTTTCTTT
.,.,TRBV5-1,TRBJ2-1,CASSRRGGHPYNEQFF,TGCGCCAGCAGCCGGAGAGGGGGACACCCTTACAATGAGCAGTTCTTC
.,.,TRBV11-2,TRBJ1-5,CASSLFPGQPQHF,TGTGCCAGCAGCTTATTCCCGGGGCAGCCCCAGCATTTT
.,TRBD2,TRBV7-2,TRBJ2-1,CASSAGTSGRGPYNEQFF,TGTGCCAGCAGCGCCGGGACTAGCGGGAGGGGGCCCTACAATGAGCAGTTCTTC
once,TRBD2,TRBV7-3,TRBJ2-1,CASSFLAGGAKLF,TGTGCCAGCAGCTTTTTAGCGGGAGGGGCGAAGCTCTTC
.,TRBD2,TRBV7-3,TRBJ2-7,CASSLGSLLAGEGKGYEQYF,TGTGCCAGCAGCTTAGGATCTCTTTTAGCGGGAGAGGGGAAGGGATACGAGCAGTACTTC
.,.,TRBV6-2/TRBV6-3,TRBJ2-7,CASSYVRGYLYEQYF,TGTGCCAGCAGTTATGTGAGGGGGTACTTGTACGAGCAGTACTTC
.,.,TRBV30,TRBJ2-7,CAWSVSGAFPYEQYF,TGTGCCTGGAGTGTATCGGGAGCTTTCCCCTACGAGCAGTACTTC
.,TRBD2,TRBV30,TRBJ2-1,CAWTGLAGSVREQFF,TGTGCCTGGACCGGACTAGCGGGGAGCGTCAGGGAGCAGTTCTTC
.,TRBD2,TRBV19,TRBJ2-3,CASSNRDSGAGTQYF,TGTGCCAGTAGTAACCGGGACTCGGGAGCGGGAACGCAGTATTTT
.,.,TRBV4-2,TRBJ1-2,CASSQERDPGWGYTF,TGTGCCAGCAGCCAGGAGCGGGATCCAGGATGGGGCTACACCTTC
.,TRBD1,TRBV12-5,TRBJ1-5,CASGTGQGGQPQHF,TGTGCTAGTGGTACGGGACAGGGAGGTCAGCCCCAGCATTTT
few,.,TRBV28,TRBJ1-5,CASSLEDNQPQHF,TGTGCCAGCAGTCTAGAGGACAATCAGCCCCAGCATTTT